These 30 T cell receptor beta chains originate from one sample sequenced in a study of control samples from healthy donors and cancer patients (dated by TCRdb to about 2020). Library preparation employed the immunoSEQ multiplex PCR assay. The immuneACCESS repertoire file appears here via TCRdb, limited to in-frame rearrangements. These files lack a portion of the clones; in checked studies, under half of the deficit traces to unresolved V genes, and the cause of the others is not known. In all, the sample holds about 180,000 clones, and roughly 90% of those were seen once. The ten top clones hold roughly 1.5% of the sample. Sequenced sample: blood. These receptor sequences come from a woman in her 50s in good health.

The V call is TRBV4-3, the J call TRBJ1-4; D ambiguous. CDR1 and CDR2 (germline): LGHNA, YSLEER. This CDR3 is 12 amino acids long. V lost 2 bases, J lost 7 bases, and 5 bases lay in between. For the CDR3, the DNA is TGCGCCAGCAGCCAATATGGTGAAAAACTGTTTTTT. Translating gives CASSQYGEKLFF.

The CDR3 here is CASSLYGSWETQYF. Here the CDR3 DNA reads TGCGCCAGCAGCTTGTATGGGTCCTGGGAGACCCAGTACTTC. The chain recombines TRBV5-1 with TRBJ2-5; D unresolved. V lost 1 base and J 5 bases, leaving 12 bases between the germline ends. The germline V gene encodes CDR1 SGHRS and CDR2 YFSETQ. This CDR3 comprises 14 residues.

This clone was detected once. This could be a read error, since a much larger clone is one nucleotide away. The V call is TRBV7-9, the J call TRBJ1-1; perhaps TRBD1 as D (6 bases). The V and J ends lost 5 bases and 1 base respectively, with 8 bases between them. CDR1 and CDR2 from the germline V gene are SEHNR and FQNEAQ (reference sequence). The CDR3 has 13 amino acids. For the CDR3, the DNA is TGTGCCAGCAGCCCCAGGGGGAACACTGAAGCTTTCTTT. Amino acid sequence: CASSPRGNTEAFF.

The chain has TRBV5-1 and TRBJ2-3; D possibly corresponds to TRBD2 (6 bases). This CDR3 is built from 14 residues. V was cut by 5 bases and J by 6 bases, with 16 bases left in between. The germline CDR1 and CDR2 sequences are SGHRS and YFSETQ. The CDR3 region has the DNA TGCGCCAGCAGACCGGGGCCCCTAGCGGATACGCAGTATTTT. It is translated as CASRPGPLADTQYF.

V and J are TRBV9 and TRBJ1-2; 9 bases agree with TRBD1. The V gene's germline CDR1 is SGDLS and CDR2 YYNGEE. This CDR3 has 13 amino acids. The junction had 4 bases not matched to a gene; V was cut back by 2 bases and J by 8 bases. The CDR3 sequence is CASSVDRGEGYTF. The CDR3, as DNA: TGTGCCAGCAGCGTTGACAGGGGGGAAGGCTACACCTTC.

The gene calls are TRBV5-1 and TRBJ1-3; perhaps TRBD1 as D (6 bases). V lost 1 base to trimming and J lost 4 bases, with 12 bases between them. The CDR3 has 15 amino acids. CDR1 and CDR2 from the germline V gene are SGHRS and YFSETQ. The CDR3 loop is CASSLSQGAGNTIYF. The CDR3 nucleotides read TGCGCCAGCAGCTTGTCACAGGGAGCAGGAAACACCATATATTTT.

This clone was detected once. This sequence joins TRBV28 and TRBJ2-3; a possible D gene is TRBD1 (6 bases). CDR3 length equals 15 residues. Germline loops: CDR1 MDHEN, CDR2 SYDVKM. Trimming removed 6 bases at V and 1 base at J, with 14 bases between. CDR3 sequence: CASSPYWGRTDTQYF. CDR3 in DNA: TGTGCCAGCAGCCCTTATTGGGGGCGCACAGATACGCAGTATTTT.

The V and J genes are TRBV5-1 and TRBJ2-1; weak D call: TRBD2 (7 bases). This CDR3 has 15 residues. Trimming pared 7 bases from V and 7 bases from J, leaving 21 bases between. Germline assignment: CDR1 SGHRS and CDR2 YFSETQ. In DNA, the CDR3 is TGCGCCAGCTCGGTGGTTCGGGGGGCAAGGAATGAGCAGTTCTTC. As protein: CASSVVRGARNEQFF.

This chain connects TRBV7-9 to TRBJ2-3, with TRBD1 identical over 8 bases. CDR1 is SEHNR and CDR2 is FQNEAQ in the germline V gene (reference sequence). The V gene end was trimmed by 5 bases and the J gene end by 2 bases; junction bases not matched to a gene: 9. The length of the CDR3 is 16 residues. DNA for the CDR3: TGTGCCAGCAGCCCCAGGACAGGGATCTTCACAGATACGCAGTATTTT. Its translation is CASSPRTGIFTDTQYF.

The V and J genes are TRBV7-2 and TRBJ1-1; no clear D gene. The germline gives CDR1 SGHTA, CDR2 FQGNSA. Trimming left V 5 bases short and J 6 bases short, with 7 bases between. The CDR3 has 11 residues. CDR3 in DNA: TGTGCCAGCAGCGCCAAGGCTGAAGCTTTCTTT. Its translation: CASSAKAEAFF.

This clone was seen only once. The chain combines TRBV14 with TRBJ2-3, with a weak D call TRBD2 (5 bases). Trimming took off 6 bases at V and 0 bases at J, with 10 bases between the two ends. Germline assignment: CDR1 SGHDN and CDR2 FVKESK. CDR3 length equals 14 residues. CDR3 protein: CASSRTYSTDTQYF. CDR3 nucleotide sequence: TGTGCCAGCAGTAGGACTTATAGCACAGATACGCAGTATTTT.

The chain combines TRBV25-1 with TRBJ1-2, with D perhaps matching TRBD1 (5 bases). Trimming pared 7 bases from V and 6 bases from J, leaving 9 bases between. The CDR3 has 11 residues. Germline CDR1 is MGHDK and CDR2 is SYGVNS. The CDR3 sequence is CASKKGDGYTF. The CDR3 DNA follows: TGTGCCAGCAAAAAAGGGGATGGCTACACCTTC.

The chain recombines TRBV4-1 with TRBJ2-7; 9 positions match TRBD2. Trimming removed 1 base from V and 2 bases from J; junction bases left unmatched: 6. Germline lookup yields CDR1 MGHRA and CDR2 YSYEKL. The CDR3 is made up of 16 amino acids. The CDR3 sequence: CASSQVLAGSTYEQYF. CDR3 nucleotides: TGCGCCAGCAGCCAAGTACTAGCGGGTTCGACCTACGAGCAGTACTTC.

The CDR3 here is CASSPLRGLNEQFF. CDR3 DNA sequence: TGTGCCAGCAGCCCCCTAAGGGGTCTCAATGAGCAGTTCTTC. This rearrangement joins TRBV7-2 to TRBJ2-1; D is perhaps TRBD1 (5 bases). With 5 bases removed from V and 6 bases from J, the gap between germline ends came to 14 bases. The CDR3 contains 14 residues. Per the germline V gene, CDR1 is SGHTA and CDR2 is FQGNSA.

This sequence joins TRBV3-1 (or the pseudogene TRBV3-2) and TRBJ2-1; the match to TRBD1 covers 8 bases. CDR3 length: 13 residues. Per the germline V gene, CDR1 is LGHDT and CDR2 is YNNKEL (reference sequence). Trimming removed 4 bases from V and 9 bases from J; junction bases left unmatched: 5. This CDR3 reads CASSPGTGVEQFF. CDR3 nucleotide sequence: TGTGCCAGCAGCCCCGGGACAGGAGTTGAGCAGTTCTTC.

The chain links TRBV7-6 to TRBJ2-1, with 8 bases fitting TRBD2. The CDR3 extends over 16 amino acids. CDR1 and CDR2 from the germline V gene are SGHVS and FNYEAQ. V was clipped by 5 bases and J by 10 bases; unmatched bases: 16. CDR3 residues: CASSQFAREGRGEQFF. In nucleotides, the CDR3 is TGTGCCAGCAGCCAATTTGCTCGGGAGGGCCGAGGGGAGCAGTTCTTC.

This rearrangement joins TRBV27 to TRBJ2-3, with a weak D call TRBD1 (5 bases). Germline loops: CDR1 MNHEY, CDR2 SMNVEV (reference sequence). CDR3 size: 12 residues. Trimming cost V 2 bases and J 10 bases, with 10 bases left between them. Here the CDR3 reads CASSLIQEPQYF. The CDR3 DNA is TGTGCCAGCAGTTTAATACAGGAGCCGCAGTATTTT.

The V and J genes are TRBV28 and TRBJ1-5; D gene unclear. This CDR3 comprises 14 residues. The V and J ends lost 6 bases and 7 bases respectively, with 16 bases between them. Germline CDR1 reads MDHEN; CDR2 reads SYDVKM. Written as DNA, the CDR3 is TGTGCCAGCAGGGCCACAACTTATGACCAGCCCCAGCATTTT. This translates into CASRATTYDQPQHF.

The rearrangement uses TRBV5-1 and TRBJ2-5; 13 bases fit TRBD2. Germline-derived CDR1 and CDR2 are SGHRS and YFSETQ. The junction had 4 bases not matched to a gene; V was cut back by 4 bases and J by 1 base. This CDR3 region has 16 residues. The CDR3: CASSSGTSGAQETQYF. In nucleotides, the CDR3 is TGCGCCAGCAGCAGCGGGACTAGCGGGGCCCAAGAGACCCAGTACTTC.

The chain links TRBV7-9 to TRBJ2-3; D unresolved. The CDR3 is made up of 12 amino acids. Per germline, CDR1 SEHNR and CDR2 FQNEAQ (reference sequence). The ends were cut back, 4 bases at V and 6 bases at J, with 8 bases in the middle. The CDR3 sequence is CASSSTSDTQYF. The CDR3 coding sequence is TGTGCCAGCAGCTCCACCTCTGATACGCAGTATTTT.

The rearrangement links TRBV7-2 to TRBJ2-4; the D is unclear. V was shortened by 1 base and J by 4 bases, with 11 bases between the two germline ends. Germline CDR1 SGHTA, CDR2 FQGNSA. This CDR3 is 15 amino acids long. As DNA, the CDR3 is TGTGCCAGCAGCTTAGGTAGGATAGGGAAAAACATTCAGTACTTC. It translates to CASSLGRIGKNIQYF. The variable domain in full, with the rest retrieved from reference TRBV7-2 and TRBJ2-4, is GAGVSQSPSNKVTEKGKDVELRCDPISGHTALYWYRQSLGQGLEFLIYFQGNSAPDKSGLPSDRFSAERTGGSVSTLTIQRTQQEDSAVYLCASSLGRIGKNIQYFGAGTRLSVL.

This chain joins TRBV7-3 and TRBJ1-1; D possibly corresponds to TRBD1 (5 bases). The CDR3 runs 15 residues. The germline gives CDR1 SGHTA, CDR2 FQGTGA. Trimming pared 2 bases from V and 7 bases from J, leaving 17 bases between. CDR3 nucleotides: TGTGCCAGCAGCTTATACGGGGGGGTAAACGTTGAAGCTTTCTTT. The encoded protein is CASSLYGGVNVEAFF.

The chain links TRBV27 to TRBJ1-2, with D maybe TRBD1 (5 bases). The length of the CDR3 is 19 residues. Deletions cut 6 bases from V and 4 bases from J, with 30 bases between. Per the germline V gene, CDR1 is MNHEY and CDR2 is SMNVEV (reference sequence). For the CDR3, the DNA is TGTGCCAGCAGCTGGTCCGGGTTAGGGGTCGGCGGGGTCGGCTATGGCTACACCTTC. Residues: CASSWSGLGVGGVGYGYTF.

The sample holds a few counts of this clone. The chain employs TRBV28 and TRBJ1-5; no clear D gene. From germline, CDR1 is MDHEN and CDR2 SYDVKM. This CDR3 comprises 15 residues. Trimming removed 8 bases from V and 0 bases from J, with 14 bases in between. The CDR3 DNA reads TGTGCCAGCGACTCCACTACGGGTAGCAATCAGCCCCAGCATTTT. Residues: CASDSTTGSNQPQHF. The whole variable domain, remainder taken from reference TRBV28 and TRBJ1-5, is DVKVTQSSRYLVKRTGEKVFLECVQDMDHENMFWYRQDPGLGLRLIYFSYDVKMKEKGDIPEGYSVSREKKERFSLILESASTNQTSMYLCASDSTTGSNQPQHFGDGTRLSIL.

CDR3 residues: CASSFPHRGPRTDTQYF. The CDR3 nucleotides read TGTGCCAGCAGCTTTCCTCACAGGGGTCCGCGAACAGATACGCAGTATTTT. The chain recombines TRBV13 with TRBJ2-3, with 7 bases matching TRBD1. This CDR3 comprises 17 residues. Germline V gene sequence: CDR1 PRHDT, CDR2 FYEKMQ (reference sequence). J gave up 3 bases and V 3 bases, and 12 bases lay outside the gene matches.

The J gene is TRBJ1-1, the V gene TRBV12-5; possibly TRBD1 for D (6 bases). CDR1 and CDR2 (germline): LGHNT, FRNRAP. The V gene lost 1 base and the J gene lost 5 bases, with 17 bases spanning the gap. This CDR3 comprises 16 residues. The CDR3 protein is CASGLDGSQGRTEAFF. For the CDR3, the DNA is TGTGCTAGTGGTTTGGACGGAAGTCAGGGGAGGACTGAAGCTTTCTTT.

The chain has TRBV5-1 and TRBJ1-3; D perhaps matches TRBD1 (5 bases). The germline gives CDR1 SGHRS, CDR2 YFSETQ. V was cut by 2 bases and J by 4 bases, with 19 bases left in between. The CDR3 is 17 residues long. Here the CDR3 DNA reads TGCGCCAGCAGCTTAGGTGGGGGATTTTACGTGGGAAACACCATATATTTT. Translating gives CASSLGGGFYVGNTIYF.

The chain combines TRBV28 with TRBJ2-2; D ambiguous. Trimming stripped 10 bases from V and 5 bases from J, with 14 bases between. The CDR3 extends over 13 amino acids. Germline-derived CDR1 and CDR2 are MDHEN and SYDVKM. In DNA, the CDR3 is TGTGCCAACAGACCTACGCCTACCGGGGAGCTGTTTTTT. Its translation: CANRPTPTGELFF.

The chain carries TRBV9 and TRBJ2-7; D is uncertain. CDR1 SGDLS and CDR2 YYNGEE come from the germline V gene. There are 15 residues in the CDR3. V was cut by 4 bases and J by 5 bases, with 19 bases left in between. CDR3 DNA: TGTGCCAGCAGCTCCCGGGTGGGCCTTGGGGACGAGCAGTACTTC. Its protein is CASSSRVGLGDEQYF. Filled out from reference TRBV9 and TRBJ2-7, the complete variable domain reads DSGVTQTPKHLITATGQRVTLRCSPRSGDLSVYWYQQSLDQGLQFLIQYYNGEERAKGNILERFSAQQFPDLHSELNLSSLELGDSALYFCASSSRVGLGDEQYFGPGTRLTVT.

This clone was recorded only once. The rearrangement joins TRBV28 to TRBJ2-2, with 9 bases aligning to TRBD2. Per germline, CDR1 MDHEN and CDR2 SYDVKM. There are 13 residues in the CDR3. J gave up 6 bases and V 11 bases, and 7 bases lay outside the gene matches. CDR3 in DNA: TGTGCCCGCGGGGGGGTTTTGGCCGGGGAGCTGTTTTTT. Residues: CARGGVLAGELFF.